Each of the 8 T cell receptor beta chains below was sequenced from the same sample in a study of CD8 T cell repertoires and HIV-1 epitope variants. TCRdb's table, derived via immunoSEQ multiplex PCR, lists solely in-frame clones and lacks some. The sample includes about 5,000 clones, roughly 70% of them seen just once. These TCRs are of unknown antigen specificity. The sequenced material came from cultured CD8+ T cells derived from PBMCs. The receptors stem from a male donor with HIV.

This clone was recorded a few times. The CDR3 DNA reads as TGTGCCAGCAGCTTAATGAGGGGGCCTCAGCCCCAGCATTTT. Translation: CASSLMRGPQPQHF. This chain uses TRBV7-3 with TRBJ1-5; 7 bases fit TRBD1. This CDR3 has 14 amino acids. V lost 1 base and J lost 6; bases outside the gene matches: 3. Germline V gives CDR1 SGHTA, CDR2 FQGTGA.

In its sample, this clone was seen a few times. This chain uses TRBV5-6 with TRBJ2-7; the D is unclear. Deletions cut 7 bases from V and 0 bases from J, with 8 bases between. The CDR3 length is 12 residues. CDR1 and CDR2 from the germline V gene are SGHDT and YYEEEE. In DNA form, the CDR3 reads TGTGCCAGCTCCCTTAGCTCCTACGAGCAGTACTTC. Its protein product is CASSLSSYEQYF.

The J gene is TRBJ2-7, the V gene TRBV5-1, with 8 bases aligning to TRBD2. The CDR3 contains 14 residues. The J segment lost 4 bases and the V segment lost 1 base, leaving 4 bases of the junction unmatched. The V gene's germline CDR1 is SGHRS and CDR2 YFSETQ. The CDR3 sequence is CASSLTSGKYEQYF. The CDR3 DNA is TGCGCCAGCAGCTTGACTAGCGGCAAATACGAGCAGTACTTC.

The rearrangement links TRBV6-1 to TRBJ2-3; 9 bases align to TRBD1. The CDR3 consists of 18 residues. The germline V gene encodes CDR1 MNHNS and CDR2 SASEGT. Germline trimming cut 4 bases from V and 3 bases from J; bases unmatched to any gene: 14. This CDR3 reads CASSGTGTGSWITDTQYF. The CDR3 DNA reads TGTGCCAGCAGTGGAACCGGGACAGGGTCTTGGATTACAGATACGCAGTATTTT.

The sample holds one count of this clone. This chain joins TRBV19 and TRBJ2-2; D gene unclear. The V and J ends lost 1 base and 0 bases respectively, with 3 bases between them. The germline V gene has CDR1 LNHDA and CDR2 SQIVND (reference sequence). The CDR3 contains 14 residues. CDR3 sequence reads: CASSIASNTGELFF. DNA of the CDR3: TGTGCCAGTAGTATAGCGTCGAACACCGGGGAGCTGTTTTTT.

V gene TRBV19 combines with J gene TRBJ2-1; TRBD1 matches 8 bases. Germline trimming cut 8 bases from V and 8 bases from J; bases unmatched to any gene: 17. CDR3 size: 16 residues. The germline V gene has CDR1 LNHDA and CDR2 SQIVND (reference sequence). CDR3 nucleotide sequence: TGTGCCAGTGGGAATTCCGGGACAGGAGGGGAACATGAGCAGTTCTTC. Protein product: CASGNSGTGGEHEQFF.

This clone was counted between two and nine times. The CDR3 loop is CASSGTGVTGELFF. The CDR3, as DNA: TGCGCCAGCTCCGGGACAGGGGTTACCGGGGAGCTGTTTTTT. The V call is TRBV4-3, the J call TRBJ2-2; 10 bases line up with TRBD1. V was pared by 8 bases and J by 5 bases, with 5 bases of the junction left unmatched. There are 14 residues in the CDR3. CDR1 is LGHNA and CDR2 is YSLEER in the germline V gene.

The V and J genes are TRBV7-8 and TRBJ2-5; D is possibly TRBD1 (5 bases). CDR1 is SGHVS and CDR2 is FQNEAQ in the germline V gene. This CDR3 is 14 amino acids long. Trimming cost V 5 bases and J 1 base, with 11 bases left between them. As DNA, the CDR3 is TGTGCCAGCAGCGACGGACAACCCCAAGAGACCCAGTACTTC. Amino acids: CASSDGQPQETQYF.